The 2 T cell receptor beta chains below come from one sample, sequenced in a study of T cell responses to AZD1222 COVID-19 vaccine. The repertoire was sequenced with immunoSEQ multiplex PCR; TCRdb's copy has only in-frame clones and lacks some. The data contain under 150,000 clones, about 89% of them seen just once; the ten biggest clones take up approximately 30%. The sequencing used peripheral blood, collected on day 0 of AZD1222 vaccination. The receptors shown here come from an adult in good health.

The chain is built from TRBV24-1 and TRBJ2-3; D is ambiguous. CDR1 is KGHDR, CDR2 SFDVKD, per germline. V was shortened by 7 bases and J by 1 base, with 17 bases between the two germline ends. There are 16 residues in the CDR3. The CDR3 region is CATSPPPGEGTDTQYF. The CDR3 coding sequence is TGTGCCACCAGCCCTCCCCCTGGGGAAGGCACAGATACGCAGTATTTT.

This sequence joins TRBV6-5 and TRBJ2-7, with TRBD2 matching over 9 bases. This CDR3 is built from 15 residues. Losses at the gene ends were 2 bases for V and 3 bases for J; bases not matched to a gene: 5. Germline assignment: CDR1 MNHEY and CDR2 SVGAGI. The CDR3 DNA is TGTGCCAGCAGTTACCGTGGACTAGCGAGCTACGAGCAGTACTTC. Its translation: CASSYRGLASYEQYF.